Listed below are T cell receptor beta chains from one sample, sequenced in a study of vaccination and CD4 T cells after COVID-19. These receptors' antigens are unknown. One entry per CDR3 protein results from TCRdb running MiXCR on the PCR reads. The sample lists 13,000 or so distinct CDR3 sequences, 75% to 80% occurring once. Sequencing was done on a sample of CD4+ T cells from blood, cultured in vitro. The receptor source for this set is a human donor who had recovered from COVID-19. The CDR3 runs from the conserved cysteine through the conserved F or W. The D gene is left open where the match is weak. Size is omitted from some rows. Given values are once, few, many or a class for expanded clones.

J gene: TRBJ1-1; clone size: once; V gene: TRBV19; D gene: -; CDR3 DNA: TGTGCCAGTAGTATAGGCCAGGGGCACACTGAAGCTTTCTTT; CDR3 protein: CASSIGQGHTEAFF
J gene: TRBJ1-2; clone size: -; V gene: TRBV7-9; D gene: -; CDR3 DNA: TGTGCCAGCAGCTATAATACAGGGATCAATGGCTACACCTTC; CDR3 protein: CASSYNTGINGYTF
J gene: TRBJ1-2; clone size: -; V gene: TRBV6-1; D gene: TRBD1; CDR3 DNA: TGTGCCAGCAGTGAACGGGACAGGGGGATATATGGCTACACCTTC; CDR3 protein: CASSERDRGIYGYTF
J gene: TRBJ2-7; clone size: -; V gene: TRBV6-1; D gene: TRBD1; CDR3 DNA: TGTGCCAGCATGAGGGGACAGGGCCCCTACGAGCAGTACTTC; CDR3 protein: CASMRGQGPYEQYF
J gene: TRBJ1-2; clone size: few; V gene: TRBV11-2; D gene: -; CDR3 DNA: TGTGCCAGCAGCTTATCCGTCCAGAACTATGGCTACACCTTC; CDR3 protein: CASSLSVQNYGYTF
J gene: TRBJ1-1; clone size: -; V gene: TRBV11-3; D gene: -; CDR3 DNA: TGTGCCAGCAGCGTTCAACGGAACACTGAAGCTTTCTTT; CDR3 protein: CASSVQRNTEAFF
J gene: TRBJ2-5; clone size: -; V gene: TRBV12-3/TRBV12-4; D gene: -; CDR3 DNA: TGTGCCAGCAGTTTTGGGTGGGAGACCCAGTACTTC; CDR3 protein: CASSFGWETQYF
J gene: TRBJ1-6; clone size: -; V gene: TRBV27; D gene: TRBD1; CDR3 DNA: TGTGCCAGCAGTCCGAGGACAGGAGCTAATTCACCCCTCCACTTT; CDR3 protein: CASSPRTGANSPLHF
J gene: TRBJ2-5; clone size: few; V gene: TRBV5-4; D gene: TRBD2; CDR3 DNA: TGTGCCAGCAGTTTCCGGACTAGCGGGGGAGAGACCCAGTACTTC; CDR3 protein: CASSFRTSGGETQYF
J gene: TRBJ1-3; clone size: -; V gene: TRBV28; D gene: TRBD1; CDR3 DNA: TGTGCCAGCAGTTTGGGACAGGGAACTAACACCATATATTTT; CDR3 protein: CASSLGQGTNTIYF
J gene: TRBJ1-6; clone size: -; V gene: TRBV27; D gene: -; CDR3 DNA: TGTGCCAGCAGTTTCCGCTTACGACAGAGCTCCTATAATTCACCCCTCCACTTT; CDR3 protein: CASSFRLRQSSYNSPLHF
J gene: TRBJ2-1; clone size: -; V gene: TRBV20-1; D gene: -; CDR3 DNA: TGCAGTGCTAGACGCGAAAATGAGCAGTTCTTC; CDR3 protein: CSARRENEQFF
J gene: TRBJ1-3; clone size: -; V gene: TRBV7-2; D gene: TRBD1; CDR3 DNA: TGTGCCAGCAGCTCGGGACAGCCCAGAAACACCATATATTTT; CDR3 protein: CASSSGQPRNTIYF
J gene: TRBJ1-4; clone size: -; V gene: TRBV6-1; D gene: -; CDR3 DNA: TGTGCCAGCAGTGAAGTGGGGGGCACTAATGAAAAACTGTTTTTT; CDR3 protein: CASSEVGGTNEKLFF
J gene: TRBJ1-5; clone size: -; V gene: TRBV19; D gene: TRBD1; CDR3 DNA: TGTGCCAGTAGTATTGACAGGGGCAATCAGCCCCAGCATTTT; CDR3 protein: CASSIDRGNQPQHF
J gene: TRBJ2-7; clone size: -; V gene: TRBV28; D gene: TRBD2; CDR3 DNA: TGTGCCAGCAGCCGCCCTAGCGGGAGGTCCTACGAGCAGTACTTC; CDR3 protein: CASSRPSGRSYEQYF
J gene: TRBJ1-5; clone size: -; V gene: TRBV20-1; D gene: -; CDR3 DNA: TGCAGTGCTAGAGATGGTAGGGGATATCAGCCCCAGCATTTT; CDR3 protein: CSARDGRGYQPQHF
J gene: TRBJ1-5; clone size: few; V gene: TRBV7-2; D gene: -; CDR3 DNA: TGTGCCAGCAGCCCCCCGGGTTACGATCAGCCCCAGCATTTT; CDR3 protein: CASSPPGYDQPQHF
J gene: TRBJ1-2; clone size: once; V gene: TRBV4-1; D gene: TRBD1; CDR3 DNA: TGCGCCAGCAGCCAGGGGACAGGGCAAATATTGGTACGCTACACCTTC; CDR3 protein: CASSQGTGQILVRYTF
J gene: TRBJ2-2; clone size: -; V gene: TRBV20-1; D gene: -; CDR3 DNA: TGCAGTGTTACTAGGGGGGCCGGGGAGCTGTTTTTT; CDR3 protein: CSVTRGAGELFF
J gene: TRBJ2-3; clone size: -; V gene: TRBV2; D gene: TRBD2; CDR3 DNA: TGTGCCAGCAGCCGACTAGCGGGAGTAGCAAGGGATACGCAGTATTTT; CDR3 protein: CASSRLAGVARDTQYF
J gene: TRBJ1-5; clone size: -; V gene: TRBV6-2/TRBV6-3; D gene: TRBD1; CDR3 DNA: TGTGCCAGCAGACAACCGGGACAGGCCAATCAGCCCCAGCATTTT; CDR3 protein: CASRQPGQANQPQHF
J gene: TRBJ1-5; clone size: once; V gene: TRBV5-1; D gene: -; CDR3 DNA: TGCGCCAGCAGCCCCGACCGGGGGAATCAGCCCCAGCATTTT; CDR3 protein: CASSPDRGNQPQHF
J gene: TRBJ1-5; clone size: few; V gene: TRBV19; D gene: TRBD1; CDR3 DNA: TGTGCCAGTAGTACCCCCGACAGGGTGCCCCAGCATTTT; CDR3 protein: CASSTPDRVPQHF
J gene: TRBJ1-2; clone size: -; V gene: TRBV28; D gene: -; CDR3 DNA: TGTGCCAGCGTCGGGGGCCCCTCTAAGGGCTACACCTTC; CDR3 protein: CASVGGPSKGYTF
J gene: TRBJ2-5; clone size: once; V gene: TRBV12-3/TRBV12-4; D gene: TRBD1; CDR3 DNA: TGTGCCAGCAGCCGTGGACAGGGGAGGTCGGAGACCCAGTACTTC; CDR3 protein: CASSRGQGRSETQYF
J gene: TRBJ1-2; clone size: -; V gene: TRBV20-1; D gene: -; CDR3 DNA: TGCAGTGCTGGGGTGCCGGGGAGGGACTATGGCTACACCTTC; CDR3 protein: CSAGVPGRDYGYTF
J gene: TRBJ2-5; clone size: -; V gene: TRBV5-1; D gene: -; CDR3 DNA: TGCGCCAGCAGCTTGGACCCTCGTGGGGAGACCCAGTACTTC; CDR3 protein: CASSLDPRGETQYF
J gene: TRBJ2-5; clone size: -; V gene: TRBV6-2/TRBV6-3; D gene: TRBD1; CDR3 DNA: TGTGCCAGCAGTTACTCGGGGACAGGGGTAGAGACCCAGTACTTC; CDR3 protein: CASSYSGTGVETQYF
J gene: TRBJ1-2; clone size: -; V gene: TRBV11-2; D gene: -; CDR3 DNA: TGTGCCAGCAGATTTAAAGGGGGGACCAACTATGGCTACACCTTC; CDR3 protein: CASRFKGGTNYGYTF
J gene: TRBJ1-2; clone size: few; V gene: TRBV20-1; D gene: -; CDR3 DNA: TGCAGTGCTAGGACCCCGGGTTATGGCTACACCTTC; CDR3 protein: CSARTPGYGYTF
J gene: TRBJ1-3; clone size: few; V gene: TRBV27; D gene: -; CDR3 DNA: TGTGCCAGCAGAGAGTTGGGCTCAAACACCATATATTTT; CDR3 protein: CASRELGSNTIYF
J gene: TRBJ2-7; clone size: few; V gene: TRBV27; D gene: TRBD2; CDR3 DNA: TGTGCCAGCGCTACGAGGTGGCTAGCGGGTTCCTACGAGCAGTACTTC; CDR3 protein: CASATRWLAGSYEQYF
J gene: TRBJ1-2; clone size: few; V gene: TRBV15; D gene: -; CDR3 DNA: TGTGCCACCAGCCCCGGGACTTCCTATGGCTACACCTTC; CDR3 protein: CATSPGTSYGYTF
J gene: TRBJ2-7; clone size: -; V gene: TRBV11-2; D gene: TRBD2; CDR3 DNA: TGTGCCAGCAGCCCCCGGCGGCTAGCGGGACCCCAGGAGCAGTACTTC; CDR3 protein: CASSPRRLAGPQEQYF
J gene: TRBJ2-2; clone size: -; V gene: TRBV7-2; D gene: TRBD1; CDR3 DNA: TGTGCCAGCAGCTTACAGGGGGCCGCCGGGGAGCTGTTTTTT; CDR3 protein: CASSLQGAAGELFF
J gene: TRBJ1-5; clone size: few; V gene: TRBV20-1; D gene: -; CDR3 DNA: TGCAGTGCTAGCATGGGGTCCGGTCAGCCCCAGCATTTT; CDR3 protein: CSASMGSGQPQHF
J gene: TRBJ1-5; clone size: -; V gene: TRBV20-1; D gene: -; CDR3 DNA: TGCAGTGCTAGAGCTACAGGACGGGCTGATCAGCCCCAGCATTTT; CDR3 protein: CSARATGRADQPQHF
J gene: TRBJ1-1; clone size: -; V gene: TRBV11-3; D gene: TRBD1; CDR3 DNA: TGTGCCAGCAGCTTAACCCACCGACAGGGAGAAGCTTTCTTT; CDR3 protein: CASSLTHRQGEAFF
J gene: TRBJ1-2; clone size: -; V gene: TRBV27; D gene: -; CDR3 DNA: TGTGCCAGCAGCGGACAAAACGCGCAGTGGTCTGGCTACACCTTC; CDR3 protein: CASSGQNAQWSGYTF
J gene: TRBJ1-1; clone size: -; V gene: TRBV20-1; D gene: TRBD1; CDR3 DNA: TGCAGTGCTAGAAGGGACAGTGCTGAAGCTTTCTTT; CDR3 protein: CSARRDSAEAFF
J gene: TRBJ1-2; clone size: -; V gene: TRBV6-1; D gene: -; CDR3 DNA: TGTGCCAGCACCCCAGATAACGGCCGTGGCTACACCTTC; CDR3 protein: CASTPDNGRGYTF
J gene: TRBJ1-3; clone size: -; V gene: TRBV6-1; D gene: -; CDR3 DNA: TGTGCCAGCAGCGCACAGAGCTCTGGAAACACCATATATTTT; CDR3 protein: CASSAQSSGNTIYF
J gene: TRBJ2-3; clone size: -; V gene: TRBV5-5; D gene: -; CDR3 DNA: TGTGCCAGCAGCTTGATTGTCAGCGGAGGCACAGATACGCAGTATTTT; CDR3 protein: CASSLIVSGGTDTQYF
J gene: TRBJ2-5; clone size: -; V gene: TRBV20-1; D gene: -; CDR3 DNA: TGCAGTGCTCCGGTACCCCAGTACTTC; CDR3 protein: CSAPVPQYF
J gene: TRBJ1-5; clone size: -; V gene: TRBV6-1; D gene: TRBD1; CDR3 DNA: TGTGCCAGCAGGGACAGGGCCCGGGGCCAGCCCCAGCATTTT; CDR3 protein: CASRDRARGQPQHF
J gene: TRBJ1-6; clone size: -; V gene: TRBV20-1; D gene: -; CDR3 DNA: TGCAGTGCTAGAGTGGGGGGCCGGCTTAATTCACCCCTCCACTTT; CDR3 protein: CSARVGGRLNSPLHF
J gene: TRBJ2-2; clone size: -; V gene: TRBV28; D gene: TRBD2; CDR3 DNA: TGTGCCAGCAGGACGACTAGCGGTTCCCCGAGCACCGGGGAGCTGTTTTTT; CDR3 protein: CASRTTSGSPSTGELFF
J gene: TRBJ2-5; clone size: once; V gene: TRBV10-3; D gene: TRBD2; CDR3 DNA: TGTGCCACTGCCCGGGGTAGCGGGAGCCGAGTTGGTGAAGAGACCCAGTACTTC; CDR3 protein: CATARGSGSRVGEETQYF
J gene: TRBJ1-3; clone size: -; V gene: TRBV7-2; D gene: -; CDR3 DNA: TGTGCCAGCAGCCCTCGGGGGGGACCTGGAAACACCATATATTTT; CDR3 protein: CASSPRGGPGNTIYF
J gene: TRBJ1-5; clone size: few; V gene: TRBV20-1; D gene: -; CDR3 DNA: TGCAGTTACAGGGTGGGTAATCAGCCCCAGCATTTT; CDR3 protein: CSYRVGNQPQHF
J gene: TRBJ2-4; clone size: -; V gene: TRBV7-2; D gene: TRBD2; CDR3 DNA: TGTGCCAGCAGCTACGGACTAGCGGGAGGAATAAACATTCAGTACTTC; CDR3 protein: CASSYGLAGGINIQYF
J gene: TRBJ2-7; clone size: -; V gene: TRBV7-9; D gene: TRBD2; CDR3 DNA: TGTGCCAGCAGCCCCGGACTAGCCGACTCCTACGAGCAGTACTTC; CDR3 protein: CASSPGLADSYEQYF
J gene: TRBJ2-7; clone size: -; V gene: TRBV20-1; D gene: TRBD2; CDR3 DNA: TGCAGTGCTAGAGGACCCACTAGCGGGAGCATCCACGAGCAGTACTTC; CDR3 protein: CSARGPTSGSIHEQYF